Listed below are T cell receptor beta chains from one sample, sequenced in a study of CD8 T cells in ankylosing spondylitis. MiXCR, applied by TCRdb to the 5' RACE reads, yields one record per CDR3 protein. The sample gives 5,000 or so distinct CDR3 sequences, approximately 2.3% of which show up once; 51% is in the top ten. The material sequenced was blood, either unsorted or a sorted T cell fraction (not recorded which). All receptors derive from a male donor with ankylosing spondylitis or in good health (not recorded which). Each CDR3 is given with its conserved first and last residue. Each record gives: D gene, clone size, CDR3 length, J gene, V gene, CDR3 DNA, CDR3 protein. The D gene is left open where the match is weak. The size of a clone is reported for some rows only, either as once, few or many, or as a class for expanded clones.

D: TRBD2; size: medium-sized; length: 15; J: TRBJ2-7; V: TRBV9; DNA: TGTGCCAGCAGCGAAGGGACTAGCGGGCTTGGGACGCAGTACTTC; CDR3: CASSEGTSGLGTQYF
D: .; size: many; length: 12; J: TRBJ2-1; V: TRBV9; DNA: TGTGCCAGCAGCCCCCCCAACAATGAGCAGTTCTTC; CDR3: CASSPPNNEQFF
D: .; size: many; length: 17; J: TRBJ2-2; V: TRBV9; DNA: TGTGCCAGCAGCCCCCGACCGGGACTCCAACCCACCGGGGAGCTGTTTTTT; CDR3: CASSPRPGLQPTGELFF
D: .; size: few; length: 15; J: TRBJ1-4; V: TRBV9; DNA: TGTGCCAGCAGCGTAGGGTCAGCGACGGCGGAAAAACTGTTTTTT; CDR3: CASSVGSATAEKLFF
D: TRBD2; size: medium-sized; length: 15; J: TRBJ2-3; V: TRBV9; DNA: TGTGCCAGCAGCCCCCTAGCGGTGAACACAGATACGCAGTATTTT; CDR3: CASSPLAVNTDTQYF
D: .; size: many; length: 16; J: TRBJ2-3; V: TRBV9; DNA: TGTGCCAGCAGCGTACGCCAGGGTCAAAGCACAGATACGCAGTATTTT; CDR3: CASSVRQGQSTDTQYF
D: TRBD1; size: many; length: 14; J: TRBJ2-7; V: TRBV9; DNA: TGTGCCAGCAGCGTAGCGGACAGGGGGGCCGAGCAGTACTTC; CDR3: CASSVADRGAEQYF
D: TRBD2; size: many; length: 16; J: TRBJ2-1; V: TRBV9; DNA: TGTGCCAGCAGCGTAGATTGGCGGGAGGTATACAATGAGCAGTTCTTC; CDR3: CASSVDWREVYNEQFF
D: .; size: many; length: 13; J: TRBJ2-7; V: TRBV9; DNA: TGTGCCAGCAGCCCCCGGACGGGTCTGGAGCAGTACTTC; CDR3: CASSPRTGLEQYF
D: TRBD2; size: many; length: 16; J: TRBJ2-1; V: TRBV9; DNA: TGTGCCAGCAGCGGGTCGAGCGGGAGGGCTTGGAATGAGCAGTTCTTC; CDR3: CASSGSSGRAWNEQFF
D: .; size: many; length: 14; J: TRBJ2-7; V: TRBV9; DNA: TGTGCCAGCAGCCCTGGACTCGATTCGTACGAGCAGTACTTC; CDR3: CASSPGLDSYEQYF
D: .; size: once; length: 14; J: TRBJ2-7; V: TRBV9; DNA: TGTGCCAGCAGCGTAGGTCTAGTGGGCTACGAGCAGTACTTC; CDR3: CASSVGLVGYEQYF
D: TRBD1; size: many; length: 15; J: TRBJ2-2; V: TRBV9; DNA: TGTGCCAGCAGCTTACAGGGGGCGAACACCGGGGAGCTGTTTTTT; CDR3: CASSLQGANTGELFF
D: TRBD1; size: many; length: 16; J: TRBJ2-3; V: TRBV9; DNA: TGTGCCAGCAGCGTAGCGGGACAGGGGGCCGTAGATACGCAGTATTTT; CDR3: CASSVAGQGAVDTQYF
D: TRBD2; size: many; length: 16; J: TRBJ2-3; V: TRBV9; DNA: TGTGCCAGCAGCTTACTAGCGGGAGACCCGGGTGATACGCAGTATTTT; CDR3: CASSLLAGDPGDTQYF
D: TRBD2; size: many; length: 16; J: TRBJ2-1; V: TRBV9; DNA: TGTGCCAGCAGCGTAGAGACTAGCGGTACTAGCAATGAGCAGTTCTTC; CDR3: CASSVETSGTSNEQFF
D: .; size: medium-sized; length: 12; J: TRBJ2-1; V: TRBV9; DNA: TGTGCCAGCAGCGTATCACGCGATGAGCAGTTCTTC; CDR3: CASSVSRDEQFF
D: .; size: .; length: 16; J: TRBJ2-5; V: TRBV9; DNA: TGTGCTAGCAGCGTTTCTGGGACATGGCTGCAAGAGACCCAGTACTTC; CDR3: CASSVSGTWLQETQYF
D: TRBD1; size: medium-sized; length: 14; J: TRBJ1-1; V: TRBV9; DNA: TGTGCCAGCAGCGTAGGACAGGGGGAGACTGAAGCTTTCTTT; CDR3: CASSVGQGETEAFF
D: TRBD2; size: many; length: 16; J: TRBJ2-2; V: TRBV9; DNA: TGTGCCAGCAGCCCTTCGGGACTAGCGTTAACCGGGGAGCTGTTTTTT; CDR3: CASSPSGLALTGELFF
D: .; size: many; length: 21; J: TRBJ2-3; V: TRBV9; DNA: TGTGCCAGCAGCGTATCCCCCCAGGGAATCGTGAGTTCCGTTAGCACAGATACGCAGTATTTT; CDR3: CASSVSPQGIVSSVSTDTQYF
D: .; size: many; length: 14; J: TRBJ2-7; V: TRBV9; DNA: TGTGCCAGCAGCGCGGGACTCGGCTCCTACGAGCAGTACTTC; CDR3: CASSAGLGSYEQYF
D: TRBD1; size: many; length: 17; J: TRBJ2-1; V: TRBV9; DNA: TGTGCCAGCAGCGCGCCCCAGGGGGAATGGTCCTACAATGAGCAGTTCTTC; CDR3: CASSAPQGEWSYNEQFF
D: TRBD1; size: many; length: 15; J: TRBJ1-3; V: TRBV9; DNA: TGTGCCAGCAGCCCGGGACAGGGCCCAGGAAACACCATATATTTT; CDR3: CASSPGQGPGNTIYF
D: .; size: many; length: 12; J: TRBJ2-7; V: TRBV9; DNA: TGTGCCAGCAGCTTTGAAGGACAGACTCAGTACTTC; CDR3: CASSFEGQTQYF
D: TRBD1; size: many; length: 15; J: TRBJ2-3; V: TRBV9; DNA: TGTGCCAGCAGCCAAGACAGGGAACACACAGATACGCAGTATTTT; CDR3: CASSQDREHTDTQYF
D: .; size: many; length: 14; J: TRBJ1-2; V: TRBV9; DNA: TGTGCCAGCAGCGCCCTCTCGGGCGACTATGGCTACACCTTC; CDR3: CASSALSGDYGYTF
D: TRBD1; size: medium-sized; length: 15; J: TRBJ2-2; V: TRBV9; DNA: TGTGCCAGCAGCGTAGGAGGGGGCGACACCGGGGAGCTGTTTTTT; CDR3: CASSVGGGDTGELFF
D: TRBD2; size: medium-sized; length: 19; J: TRBJ2-1; V: TRBV9; DNA: TGTGCCAGCAGCCTCCCTGAGGCCGGGACTAGCGGGCCGTACAATGAGCAGTTCTTC; CDR3: CASSLPEAGTSGPYNEQFF
D: .; size: many; length: 14; J: TRBJ2-7; V: TRBV9; DNA: TGTGCCAGCAGCACAGCTCGCAGCTCCTACGAGCAGTACTTC; CDR3: CASSTARSSYEQYF
D: .; size: many; length: 14; J: TRBJ2-5; V: TRBV9; DNA: TGTGCCAGCAGCGTCACCGGGAGCGCAGAGACCCAGTACTTC; CDR3: CASSVTGSAETQYF
D: TRBD1; size: many; length: 15; J: TRBJ2-7; V: TRBV9; DNA: TGTGCCAGCTCCACCTGGGAGACAGGGACCTACGAGCAGTACTTC; CDR3: CASSTWETGTYEQYF
D: TRBD1; size: many; length: 14; J: TRBJ2-5; V: TRBV9; DNA: TGTGCCAGCAGCGGAGGACAGGACCAAGAGACCCAGTACTTC; CDR3: CASSGGQDQETQYF
D: .; size: medium-sized; length: 13; J: TRBJ1-2; V: TRBV9; DNA: TGTGCCAGCAGCGTAAATGCCGGGAATGGCTACACCTTC; CDR3: CASSVNAGNGYTF
D: TRBD1; size: .; length: 15; J: TRBJ2-7; V: TRBV9; DNA: TGTGCCAGCAGCGAAGAGGACAGGGGGCTGTACGAGCAGTACTTC; CDR3: CASSEEDRGLYEQYF
D: .; size: large; length: 14; J: TRBJ1-1; V: TRBV9; DNA: TGTGCCAGCAGCGCGACCAGGGGCCGGACTGAAGCTTTCTTT; CDR3: CASSATRGRTEAFF
D: .; size: medium-sized; length: 15; J: TRBJ2-7; V: TRBV9; DNA: TGTGCCAGCGCCCGTGGGGTGGTCAGCTCCTACGAGCAGTACTTC; CDR3: CASARGVVSSYEQYF
D: .; size: many; length: 17; J: TRBJ2-5; V: TRBV3-2; DNA: TGTGCCAGCAGCCAAGTTCGCCAAACTAGAATTTTAGAGACCCAGTACTTC; CDR3: CASSQVRQTRILETQYF
D: TRBD2; size: many; length: 14; J: TRBJ2-2; V: TRBV9; DNA: TGTGCCAGCAGCACTCCTAGCGGGCCCGGGGAGCTGTTTTTT; CDR3: CASSTPSGPGELFF
D: .; size: many; length: 15; J: TRBJ2-1; V: TRBV9; DNA: TGTGCCAGCAGCGTAGGTGGGGGGCAGCCCAATGAGCAGTTCTTC; CDR3: CASSVGGGQPNEQFF
D: .; size: medium-sized; length: 16; J: TRBJ2-1; V: TRBV9; DNA: TGTGCCAGCAGTGTGACCGGGACGAGCTCCTACAATGAGCAGTTCTTC; CDR3: CASSVTGTSSYNEQFF
D: TRBD2; size: many; length: 16; J: TRBJ2-2; V: TRBV9; DNA: TGTGCCAGCAGCGTAGGTTCCGGGGGGAGGACCGGGGAGCTGTTTTTT; CDR3: CASSVGSGGRTGELFF
D: TRBD2; size: many; length: 16; J: TRBJ2-1; V: TRBV9; DNA: TGTGCCAGCAGCGTCACTAGCGGGAGGGCCGATGGTGAGCAGTTCTTC; CDR3: CASSVTSGRADGEQFF
D: .; size: many; length: 15; J: TRBJ2-7; V: TRBV9; DNA: TGTGCCAGCAGCGTAGATAATACACTCCACTACGAGCAGTACTTC; CDR3: CASSVDNTLHYEQYF
D: .; size: many; length: 14; J: TRBJ1-1; V: TRBV9; DNA: TGTGCCAGCAGCGTAGACAGGGCGAACACTGAAGCTTTCTTT; CDR3: CASSVDRANTEAFF
D: TRBD2; size: many; length: 15; J: TRBJ2-1; V: TRBV9; DNA: TGTGCCAGCACTGTCAGCGGGAGCGCCTACAATGAGCAGTTCTTC; CDR3: CASTVSGSAYNEQFF
D: .; size: large; length: 15; J: TRBJ2-3; V: TRBV9; DNA: TGTGCCAGCACGGAGGCGGACTGGGACACAGATACGCAGTATTTT; CDR3: CASTEADWDTDTQYF
D: TRBD2; size: medium-sized; length: 15; J: TRBJ2-1; V: TRBV9; DNA: TGTGCCAGCAGCGCTTGGCGGGAGGGTCAGGGTGAGCAGTTCTTC; CDR3: CASSAWREGQGEQFF
D: TRBD2; size: many; length: 17; J: TRBJ2-2; V: TRBV9; DNA: TGTGCCAGCAGCGTAGGGTCCGGCGGGAGTGACACCGGGGAGCTGTTTTTT; CDR3: CASSVGSGGSDTGELFF
D: .; size: many; length: 16; J: TRBJ2-2; V: TRBV9; DNA: TGTGCCAGCAGCGTAGAGGGGACTTCCAACACCGGGGAGCTGTTTTTT; CDR3: CASSVEGTSNTGELFF
D: TRBD2; size: many; length: 15; J: TRBJ2-1; V: TRBV9; DNA: TGTGCCAGCAGCGTAGTTTCTAGCGGGGGCAATGAGCAGTTCTTC; CDR3: CASSVVSSGGNEQFF